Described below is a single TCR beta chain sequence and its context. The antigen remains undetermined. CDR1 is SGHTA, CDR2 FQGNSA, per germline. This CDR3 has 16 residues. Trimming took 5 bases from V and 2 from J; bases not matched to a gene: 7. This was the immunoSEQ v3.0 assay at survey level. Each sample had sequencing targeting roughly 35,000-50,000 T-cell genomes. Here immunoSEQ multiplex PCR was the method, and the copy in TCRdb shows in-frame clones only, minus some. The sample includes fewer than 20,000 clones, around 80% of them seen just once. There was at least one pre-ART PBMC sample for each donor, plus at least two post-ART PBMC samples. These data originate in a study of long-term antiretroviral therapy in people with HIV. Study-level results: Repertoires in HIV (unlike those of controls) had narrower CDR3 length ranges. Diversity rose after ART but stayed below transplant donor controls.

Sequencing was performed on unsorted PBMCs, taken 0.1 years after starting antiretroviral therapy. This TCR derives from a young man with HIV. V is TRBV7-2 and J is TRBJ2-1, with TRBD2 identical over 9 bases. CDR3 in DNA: TGTGCCAGCAGCCCCTTGGCGGGAGGGACCTACAATGAGCAGTTCTTC. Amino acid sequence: CASSPLAGGTYNEQFF.